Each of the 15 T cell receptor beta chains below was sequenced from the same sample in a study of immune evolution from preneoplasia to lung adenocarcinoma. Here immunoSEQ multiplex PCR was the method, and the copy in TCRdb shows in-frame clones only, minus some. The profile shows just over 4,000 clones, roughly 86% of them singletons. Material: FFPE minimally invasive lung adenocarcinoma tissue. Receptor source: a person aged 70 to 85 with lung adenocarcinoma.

In DNA, the CDR3 is TGTGCCAGTAGTATAGTCGGGGGGGCCCGCGAGCAGTACTTC. Its translation: CASSIVGGAREQYF. The chain combines TRBV19 with TRBJ2-7; TRBD2 agrees at 8 bases. This CDR3 spans 14 amino acids. Trimming took 1 base from V and 6 from J; bases not matched to a gene: 5. Germline lookup yields CDR1 LNHDA and CDR2 SQIVND (reference sequence). Full variable domain (remainder filled in from reference TRBV19 and TRBJ2-7): DGGITQSPKYLFRKEGQNVTLSCEQNLNHDAMYWYRQDPGQGLRLIYYSQIVNDFQKGDIAEGYSVSREKKESFPLTVTSAQKNPTAFYLCASSIVGGAREQYFGPGTRLTVT.

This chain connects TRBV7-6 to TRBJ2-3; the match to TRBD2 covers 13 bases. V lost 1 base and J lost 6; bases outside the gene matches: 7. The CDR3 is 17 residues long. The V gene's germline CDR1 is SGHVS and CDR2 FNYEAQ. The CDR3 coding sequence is TGTGCCAGCAGCTTAGGCGGGCCACTAGCGGGGGGGGATACGCAGTATTTT. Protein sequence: CASSLGGPLAGGDTQYF. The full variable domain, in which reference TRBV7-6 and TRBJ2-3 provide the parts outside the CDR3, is GAGVSQSPRYKVTKRGQDVALRCDPISGHVSLYWYRQALGQGPEFLTYFNYEAQQDKSGLPNDRFSAERPEGSISTLTIQRTEQRDSAMYRCASSLGGPLAGGDTQYFGPGTRLTVL.

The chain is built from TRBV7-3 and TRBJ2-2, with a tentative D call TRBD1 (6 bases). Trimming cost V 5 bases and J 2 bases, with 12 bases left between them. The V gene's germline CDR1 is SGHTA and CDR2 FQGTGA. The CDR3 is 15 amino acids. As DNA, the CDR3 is TGTGCCAGCAGCCCGACCAGGGGTAACACCGGGGAGCTGTTTTTT. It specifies CASSPTRGNTGELFF.

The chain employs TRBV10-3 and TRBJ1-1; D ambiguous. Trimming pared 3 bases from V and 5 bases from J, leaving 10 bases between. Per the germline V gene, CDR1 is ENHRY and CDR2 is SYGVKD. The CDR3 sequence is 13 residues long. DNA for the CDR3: TGTGCCATCAGTGACAAGGGTTTTACTGAAGCTTTCTTT. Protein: CAISDKGFTEAFF.

The CDR3 DNA reads TGTGCCAGCAGCCCCTATGGTGTGGGGACCGGGGAGCTGTTTTTT. Protein sequence: CASSPYGVGTGELFF. J is TRBJ2-2 and V is TRBV7-9, with D uncertain. Germline assignment: CDR1 SEHNR and CDR2 FQNEAQ (reference sequence). The CDR3 has 15 amino acids. Deletions cut 5 bases from V and 5 bases from J, with 15 bases between.

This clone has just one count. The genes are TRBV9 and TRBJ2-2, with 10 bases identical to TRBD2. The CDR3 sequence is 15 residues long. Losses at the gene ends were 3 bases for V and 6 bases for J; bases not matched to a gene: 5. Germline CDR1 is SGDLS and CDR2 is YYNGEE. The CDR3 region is CASSGGLALAGELFF. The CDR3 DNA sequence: TGTGCCAGCAGCGGGGGACTAGCGTTGGCCGGGGAGCTGTTTTTT.

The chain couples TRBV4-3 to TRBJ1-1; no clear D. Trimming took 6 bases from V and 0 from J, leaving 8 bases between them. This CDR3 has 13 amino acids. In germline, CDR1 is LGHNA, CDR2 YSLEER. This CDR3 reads CASSGQVNTEAFF. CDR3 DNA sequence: TGCGCCAGCAGTGGGCAGGTGAACACTGAAGCTTTCTTT.

The CDR3 spells CASSLGSLYGYTF. The CDR3 DNA reads as TGTGCCAGCAGCTTGGGTAGTCTGTATGGCTACACCTTC. This rearrangement joins TRBV5-5 to TRBJ1-2, with D uncertain. The CDR3 spans 13 residues. CDR1 and CDR2 from the germline V gene are SGHKS and YYEKEE (reference sequence). V dropped 0 bases and J dropped 5 bases, with 8 bases sitting between them.

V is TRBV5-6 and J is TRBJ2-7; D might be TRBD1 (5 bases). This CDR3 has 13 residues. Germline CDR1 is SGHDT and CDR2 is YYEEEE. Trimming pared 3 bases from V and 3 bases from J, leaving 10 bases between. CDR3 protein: CASSSKTVYEQYF. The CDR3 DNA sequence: TGTGCCAGCAGCTCTAAGACAGTCTACGAGCAGTACTTC.

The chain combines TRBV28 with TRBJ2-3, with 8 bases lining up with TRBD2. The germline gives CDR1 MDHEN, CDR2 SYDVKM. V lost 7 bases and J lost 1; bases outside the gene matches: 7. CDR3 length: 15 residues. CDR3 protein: CASTHSGEGTDTQYF. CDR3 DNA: TGTGCCAGCACCCATAGCGGGGAGGGCACAGATACGCAGTATTTT.

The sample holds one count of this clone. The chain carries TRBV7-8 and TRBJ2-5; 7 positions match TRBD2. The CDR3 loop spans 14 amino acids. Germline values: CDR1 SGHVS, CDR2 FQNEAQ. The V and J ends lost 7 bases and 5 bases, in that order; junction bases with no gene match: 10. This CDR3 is CASKREVATETQYF. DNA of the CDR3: TGTGCCAGCAAACGGGAGGTTGCGACGGAGACCCAGTACTTC.

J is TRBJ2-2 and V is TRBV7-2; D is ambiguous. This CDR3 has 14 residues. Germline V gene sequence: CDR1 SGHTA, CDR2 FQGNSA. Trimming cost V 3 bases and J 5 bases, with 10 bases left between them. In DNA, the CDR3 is TGTGCCAGCAGCTTTCAAGGAACTACCGGGGAGCTGTTTTTT. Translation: CASSFQGTTGELFF. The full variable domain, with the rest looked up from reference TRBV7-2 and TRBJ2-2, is GAGVSQSPSNKVTEKGKDVELRCDPISGHTALYWYRQSLGQGLEFLIYFQGNSAPDKSGLPSDRFSAERTGGSVSTLTIQRTQQEDSAVYLCASSFQGTTGELFFGEGSRLTVL.

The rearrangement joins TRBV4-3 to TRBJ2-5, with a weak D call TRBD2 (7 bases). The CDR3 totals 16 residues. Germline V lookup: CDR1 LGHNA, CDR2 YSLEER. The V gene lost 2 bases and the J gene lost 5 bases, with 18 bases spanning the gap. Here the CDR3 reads CASSQSSAGALETQYF. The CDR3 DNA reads TGCGCCAGCAGCCAAAGTTCGGCGGGGGCTCTCGAGACCCAGTACTTC.

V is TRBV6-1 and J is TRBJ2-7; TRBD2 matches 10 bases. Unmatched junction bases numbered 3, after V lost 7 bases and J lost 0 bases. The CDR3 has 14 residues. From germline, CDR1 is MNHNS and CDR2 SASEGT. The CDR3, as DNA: TGTGCCAGCACTGAGCGGGGGGGCTCCTACGAGCAGTACTTC. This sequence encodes CASTERGGSYEQYF.

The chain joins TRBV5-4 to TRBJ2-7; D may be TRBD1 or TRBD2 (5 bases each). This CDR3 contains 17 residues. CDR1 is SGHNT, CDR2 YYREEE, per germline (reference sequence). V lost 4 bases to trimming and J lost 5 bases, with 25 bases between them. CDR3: CASSHAGVRLAGNEQYF. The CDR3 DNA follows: TGTGCCAGCAGCCACGCGGGTGTTCGTCTTGCAGGGAACGAGCAGTACTTC. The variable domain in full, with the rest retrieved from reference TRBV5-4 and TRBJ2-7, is ETGVTQSPTHLIKTRGQQVTLRCSSQSGHNTVSWYQQALGQGPQFIFQYYREEENGRGNFPPRFSGLQFPNYSSELNVNALELDDSALYLCASSHAGVRLAGNEQYFGPGTRLTVT.